The text below deals with one T cell receptor (beta chain). What it binds is unknown. Sequenced patients had shown CD8+CD57+ cell expansion by flow cytometry. Among the patients, all had severe acquired aplastic anemia. This specimen comes from a study of CD8+CD57+ T cells in acquired aplastic anemia. Study overall: The DNA of sorted CD4+ and CD8+ cells averaged approximately 3.2 ug.

Regarding the study as a whole: Patients and controls shared nearly 30 CD8+ CDR3 sequences, highly expressed in patients.

Trimming took 1 base from V and 5 from J, leaving 5 bases between them. This CDR3 contains 13 residues. CDR1 is LNHDA, CDR2 SQIVND, per germline (reference sequence). CDR3 and TCR beta VDJ profiling relied on a genomic DNA template. TCRdb called the reads again in MiXCR, with one record for every CDR3 protein. Counted here are some 170,000 distinct CDR3 sequences, around 75% occurring once; the ten biggest clones make up around 45%. The specimen was sorted CD4+, CD8+, or CD8+CD57+ T cells (not recorded which) from PBMCs. The receptor's source is a human donor with aplastic anemia. The chain joins TRBV19 to TRBJ2-2; D call uncertain. The chain's CDR3 is CASSIAVTGELFF. DNA of the CDR3: TGTGCCAGTAGTATAGCGGTAACCGGGGAGCTGTTTTTT. The full variable domain, rest sourced from reference TRBV19 and TRBJ2-2, is DGGITQSPKYLFRKEGQNVTLSCEQNLNHDAMYWYRQDPGQGLRLIYYSQIVNDFQKGDIAEGYSVSREKKESFPLTVTSAQKNPTAFYLCASSIAVTGELFFGEGSRLTVL.